This T cell receptor (beta chain) came from a study of Ad26.COV2.S vaccination and SARS-CoV-2 variants. About this clone itself: Its antigen is unidentified.

Study-level points and caveats: From the TCR breadth and depth analyses, total T cell responses may have been underestimated.

The repertoire was sequenced with immunoSEQ multiplex PCR; TCRdb's copy has only in-frame clones and lacks some. In the table there are about 39,000 clones, roughly four fifths of which are singletons. The ends were cut back, 1 base at V and 8 bases at J, with 11 bases in the middle. The CDR3 covers 13 residues. Germline lookup yields CDR1 SEHNR and CDR2 FQNEAQ (reference sequence). The receptor was isolated from a human donor who had recovered from COVID-19. This specimen consisted of peripheral blood, obtained after recovery from COVID-19. The rearrangement uses TRBV7-9 and TRBJ1-2; no definite D call. In DNA, the CDR3 is TGTGCCAGCAGCTTAGAGGTGGTCAAGGGCTACACCTTC. It is translated as CASSLEVVKGYTF.